The clone carrying this T cell receptor beta chain was recorded a few times. This specimen belongs to a study of PD-L1 blockade in urothelial cancer. Overall study context: About 90% of the 29 patients were males with bladder-origin urothelial cancer. Previous chemotherapy exposure amounted to 0 to 3 regimens for patients.

CDR3 length: 12 amino acids. Germline-derived CDR1 and CDR2 are MDHEN and SYDVKM. The V segment lost 6 bases and the J segment 11 bases; nucleotides outside the gene matches: 7. Assay: immunoSEQ multiplex PCR; the TCRdb copy retains only in-frame clones and omits some. The sample shows over 45,000 clones, 85% to 90% of them seen only once. Sequences were derived from PBMCs, sampled around atezolizumab (anti-PD-L1) treatment. This receptor was taken from a man between 45 and 60 years old with urothelial cancer. The gene calls are TRBV28 and TRBJ1-2; TRBD1 matches at 9 bases. The CDR3 here is CASRGPGQGYTF. The CDR3 DNA sequence: TGTGCCAGCAGGGGACCGGGACAGGGATACACCTTC.